One sample yielded the 9 T cell receptor beta chains listed below, sequenced in a study of OX40 agonist ivuxolimab in advanced cancers. Method: immunoSEQ multiplex PCR; TCRdb's copy keeps in-frame clones and lacks some. The data contain some 70,000 clones, 88% of them singletons. Source: CD4+ or CD8+ T cells sorted from blood, taken in a trial of the OX40 agonist ivuxolimab. Source of these receptors: an adult with an advanced solid tumor such as melanoma, head and neck, liver or kidney cancer.

The genes are TRBV5-1 and TRBJ2-5, with a possible D match to TRBD1 (5 bases). V lost 4 bases and J 1 base, leaving 11 bases between the germline ends. Germline-derived CDR1 and CDR2 are SGHRS and YFSETQ. CDR3 length equals 14 residues. CDR3 amino acids: CASSPTVTQETQYF. In nucleotides, the CDR3 is TGCGCCAGCAGCCCGACAGTAACCCAAGAGACCCAGTACTTC.

V gene TRBV5-1 combines with J gene TRBJ2-5; 12 bases line up with TRBD2. Germline loops: CDR1 SGHRS, CDR2 YFSETQ. There are 15 residues in the CDR3. V dropped 3 bases and J dropped 5; count of bases not matched to a gene: 5. The CDR3: CASSSLAGGGETQYF. The CDR3 nucleotides read TGCGCCAGCAGCTCCCTAGCGGGAGGGGGGGAGACCCAGTACTTC. Using reference TRBV5-1 and TRBJ2-5 for the parts outside the CDR3, the full variable domain is KAGVTQTPRYLIKTRGQQVTLSCSPISGHRSVSWYQQTPGQGLQFLFEYFSETQRNKGNFPGRFSGRQFSNSRSEMNVSTLELGDSALYLCASSSLAGGGETQYFGPGTRLLVL.

This chain links TRBV28 with TRBJ1-1, with D possibly matching TRBD1 (6 bases). CDR1 and CDR2 from the germline V gene are MDHEN and SYDVKM. Trimming stripped 3 bases from V and 4 bases from J, with 15 bases between. There are 15 residues in the CDR3. The CDR3 sequence: CASSLSGGLGTEAFF. The CDR3 coding sequence is TGTGCCAGCAGTTTGTCTGGGGGCCTCGGCACTGAAGCTTTCTTT.

The V and J genes are TRBV7-8 and TRBJ1-2; D is possibly TRBD1 (5 bases). With 5 bases removed from V and 4 bases from J, the gap between germline ends came to 17 bases. The CDR3 is 15 amino acids. Germline V lookup: CDR1 SGHVS, CDR2 FQNEAQ. In DNA form, the CDR3 reads TGTGCCAGCAGCCCTCGCTTTGGGGACCTCTATGGCTACACCTTC. It codes for CASSPRFGDLYGYTF.

V gene TRBV25-1 combines with J gene TRBJ1-3; TRBD1 is a possible D gene (6 bases). From germline, CDR1 is MGHDK and CDR2 SYGVNS. The CDR3 sequence is 15 residues long. Trimming cost V 7 bases and J 4 bases, with 17 bases left between them. The DNA of the CDR3 is TGTGCCAGCACTCCAGGGGCCGGTCCGGGAAACACCATATATTTT. This sequence encodes CASTPGAGPGNTIYF.

The CDR3 sequence is CAISQTPGQTGELFF. As DNA, the CDR3 is TGTGCCATCAGTCAGACCCCCGGCCAAACCGGGGAGCTGTTTTTT. The chain links TRBV10-3 to TRBJ2-2; D uncertain. The CDR3 covers 15 residues. Trimming left V 5 bases short and J 5 bases short, with 15 bases between. Germline-derived CDR1 and CDR2 are ENHRY and SYGVKD.

The rearrangement links TRBV10-3 to TRBJ1-1; D might be TRBD1 (6 bases). The CDR3 sequence is 13 residues long. Germline V gene sequence: CDR1 ENHRY, CDR2 SYGVKD. The germline V and J ends were trimmed by 5 bases and 3 bases, with 10 bases remaining between them. The CDR3 region has the DNA TGTGCCATCAGTAGGGGGGCAGACACTGAAGCTTTCTTT. As protein: CAISRGADTEAFF.

This chain uses TRBV6-5 with TRBJ1-3; TRBD1 matches 7 bases. Looked up from germline, CDR1 is MNHEY and CDR2 is SVGAGI. The V gene end was trimmed by 6 bases and the J gene end by 0 bases; junction bases not matched to a gene: 5. This CDR3 comprises 15 residues. The CDR3 region is CASRRTGTSGNTIYF. The CDR3 nucleotides read TGTGCCAGCAGACGGACAGGAACCTCTGGAAACACCATATATTTT.

The V and J genes are TRBV5-6 and TRBJ2-5; 8 bases align to TRBD2. V shed 3 bases and J 5 bases; nucleotides not matched to a gene: 9. The germline V gene has CDR1 SGHDT and CDR2 YYEEEE. The CDR3 sequence is 15 residues long. CDR3 sequence (DNA): TGTGCCAGCAGCTCGGGAGCGGGGGTAGGGGAGACCCAGTACTTC. This encodes CASSSGAGVGETQYF.